This record looks at one T cell receptor (beta chain) sequence and its context. CD4+ cells underwent separation, giving CD45RA+ naive and CD45RA-negative memory subsets. Genomic DNA (from each subset) was split evenly across several immunoSEQ plates. Data came from immunoSEQ multiplex PCR; TCRdb stores just in-frame clones and leaves some out. Among roughly 1,500,000 clones listed, around 98% were seen once. This entry is derived from a study of shared clonotypes between healthy human individuals. The CDR3 runs 13 residues. V gave up 11 bases and J gave up 4 bases, with 15 bases separating them. Germline V gene sequence: CDR1 SGHTA, CDR2 FQGNSA.

V is TRBV7-2 and J is TRBJ2-1; D is unresolved. The sequenced sample consisted of naive CD4+ T cells sorted from blood. The sample's subset: CD45RA+ positively selected. The sequence derives from a man aged 25 to 40 in good health. CDR3 amino acids: CAVATRIYNEQFF. In nucleotides, the CDR3 is TGTGCCGTGGCGACCCGGATTTACAATGAGCAGTTCTTC.